The TCR beta chain described here comes from a study of blood T cell repertoires in COVID-19. Study-wide context: Sources were T cells, B-cell-depleted T cells, or PBMCs; the material itself was cDNA or gDNA.

Assay used: immunoSEQ multiplex PCR; TCRdb lists only in-frame clones, some missing. The sample yields approximately 77,000 clones, 65% to 85% seen once. The CDR3 has 16 amino acids. V dropped 3 bases and J dropped 4 bases, with 13 bases sitting between them. CDR1 and CDR2 from the germline V gene are ENHRY and SYGVKD. This sequence joins TRBV10-3 and TRBJ2-6; D perhaps matches TRBD1 (5 bases). The specimen sequenced was peripheral blood. The clonotype comes from a woman aged 60-70 years with acute or convalescent COVID-19. The CDR3 DNA follows: TGTGCCATCAGTGATGCTCAGGGCTCAGGGGCCAACGTCCTGACTTTC. It specifies CAISDAQGSGANVLTF.